Below are 25 T cell receptor beta chains sequenced from a single sample in a study of T cells in Graves' hyperthyroidism and ophthalmopathy. Amplification of TCR beta CDR3 regions was performed using RNA transcripts as template. HTBI primers were used for first-round RT-PCR of the TCR CDR3. Each CDR3 protein is one row after TCRdb ran MiXCR on the multiplex PCR reads. The repertoire holds hundreds of thousands of distinct CDR3 sequences, with roughly a third as singletons. Input material: blood. The origin of the receptors is a woman aged 40 to 50 with Graves' hyperthyroidism.

This clonotype was observed many times. The chain is built from TRBV6-5 and TRBJ1-5, with D tentatively TRBD1 (5 bases). V was trimmed by 6 bases and J by 9 bases, leaving 15 bases between them. Germline-derived CDR1 and CDR2 are MNHEY and SVGAGI. The CDR3 runs to 13 residues. CDR3 bases: TGTGCCAGCAGCCAGACAGTGAAGTCGCCCCAGCATTTT. Encoded protein: CASSQTVKSPQHF.

This clonotype showed up many times. The chain couples TRBV7-9 to TRBJ2-7; unclear D gene. Trimming took off 4 bases at V and 4 bases at J, with 8 bases between the two ends. The CDR3 extends over 12 amino acids. Germline lookup yields CDR1 SEHNR and CDR2 FQNEAQ (reference sequence). The CDR3 DNA reads TGTGCCAGCAGCTCCGCGCCGTACGAGCAGTACTTC. The encoded protein is CASSSAPYEQYF.

This clonotype has just a few counts. The chain recombines TRBV6-1 with TRBJ1-1; 8 bases match TRBD1. Germline CDR1 MNHNS, CDR2 SASEGT. The CDR3 length is 17 residues. The trim removed 3 bases at V and 0 bases at J, leaving 9 bases unmatched. The DNA for the CDR3 is TGTGCCAGCAGTGAGGTCACCCAGGGACAGGTGAACACTGAAGCTTTCTTT. Its translation is CASSEVTQGQVNTEAFF.

This clonotype showed up just a few times. The V call is TRBV5-4, the J call TRBJ1-2; 11 nucleotides line up with TRBD1. CDR1 and CDR2 from the germline V gene are SGHNT and YYREEE (reference sequence). Trimming removed 3 bases from V and 3 bases from J; junction bases left unmatched: 7. This CDR3 comprises 16 residues. CDR3: CASSWDRGATYYGYTF. In DNA, the CDR3 is TGTGCCAGCAGCTGGGACAGGGGGGCGACCTACTATGGCTACACCTTC.

The count of this clonotype is one. The genes are TRBV7-2 and TRBJ2-7, with TRBD2 as a possible D gene (7 bases). The germline gives CDR1 SGHTA, CDR2 FQGNSA. V was trimmed by 2 bases and J by 7 bases, leaving 15 bases between them. The CDR3 totals 14 residues. DNA for the CDR3: TGTGCCAGCAGCTTAACGGGGGGCGTCGATGAGCAGTACTTC. It yields the protein CASSLTGGVDEQYF.

A few counts support this clonotype. This chain connects TRBV9 to TRBJ1-2; possibly TRBD1 for D (6 bases). The V end lost 5 bases, the J end lost 6 bases, and 17 bases lay between the germline ends. Looked up from germline, CDR1 is SGDLS and CDR2 is YYNGEE. The CDR3 covers 14 residues. The DNA for the CDR3 is TGTGCCAGCAGAGCGAAGGGGGGGAAGGATGGCTACACCTTC. Its translation is CASRAKGGKDGYTF.

This clonotype was detected many times. This chain joins TRBV5-6 and TRBJ1-2; D uncertain. Germline V lookup: CDR1 SGHDT, CDR2 YYEEEE. V was pared by 0 bases and J by 5 bases, with 11 bases between. The CDR3 length is 14 residues. CDR3 in DNA: TGTGCCAGCAGCTTGGAACTCAGACCTTATGGCTACACCTTC. It encodes CASSLELRPYGYTF.

This clonotype was seen a handful of times. The chain has TRBV3-2 and TRBJ1-5; TRBD1 is the table's D call, not checked against the DNA. TRBV3-2 is an annotated pseudogene. This CDR3 contains 14 residues. For the CDR3, the DNA is TGTGCCAGCAGCCGGGACGGGAGGAATCAGCCCCAGCATTTT. This encodes CASSRDGRNQPQHF.

Details on this clonotype: Sequence at one end of the junction differs from germline and may be a read error. The chain employs TRBV9 and TRBJ2-2; D assignment may be TRBD1 or TRBD2 (5 bases each). Germline values: CDR1 SGDLS, CDR2 YYNGEE. CDR3 length: 13 residues. CDR3 in amino acids: CASSVAGTGELSF. In DNA, the CDR3 is TGTGCCAGCAGCGTAGCGGGGACCGGGGAGCTGTCTTTT.

This clonotype showed up just a few times. The chain employs TRBV4-1 and TRBJ1-1; D is perhaps TRBD1 (6 bases). The CDR3 spans 15 residues. The germline gives CDR1 MGHRA, CDR2 YSYEKL. The V gene lost 4 bases and the J gene lost 0 bases, with 12 bases spanning the gap. The CDR3 is CASSPPGHMNTEAFF. The CDR3 coding sequence is TGCGCCAGCAGCCCTCCGGGACATATGAACACTGAAGCTTTCTTT.

At least ten counts were recorded for this clonotype. The rearrangement links TRBV2 to TRBJ2-5, with D uncertain. Germline V CDR1 and CDR2: SNHLY, FYNNEI. The CDR3 length is 14 residues. V lost 8 bases to trimming and J lost 1 base, with 14 bases between them. The CDR3 spells CASPTERAQETQYF. As DNA, the CDR3 is TGTGCCAGCCCGACGGAACGGGCCCAAGAGACCCAGTACTTC.

This clonotype showed up just a few times. This chain joins TRBV6-6 and TRBJ1-1, with D uncertain. With 6 bases removed from V and 1 base from J, the gap between germline ends came to 9 bases. Germline assignment: CDR1 MNHNY and CDR2 SVGAGI (reference sequence). This CDR3 region has 13 residues. The CDR3 sequence is CASRERQNTEAFF. CDR3 bases: TGTGCCAGCAGGGAAAGACAGAACACTGAAGCTTTCTTT.

This clonotype has just a few counts. The chain joins TRBV7-2 to TRBJ1-2; D unresolved. V was shortened by 8 bases and J by 8 bases, with 21 bases between the two germline ends. The CDR3 extends over 14 amino acids. The germline CDR1 and CDR2 sequences are SGHTA and FQGNSA. The CDR3 sequence: CASVAEPRLSGYTF. In DNA form, the CDR3 reads TGTGCCAGCGTAGCGGAGCCCAGACTATCCGGCTACACCTTC.

This chain joins TRBV19 and TRBJ1-5, with no clear D. V dropped 1 base and J dropped 7 bases, with 8 bases sitting between them. The CDR3 sequence is 13 residues long. Germline CDR1 LNHDA, CDR2 SQIVND (reference sequence). The CDR3, as DNA: TGTGCCAGTAGTATAGCCGCCAGGCAGCCCCAGCATTTT. Amino acids: CASSIAARQPQHF.

The genes are TRBV6-5 and TRBJ2-5; maybe TRBD1 (6 bases). The CDR3 loop spans 14 amino acids. With 3 bases removed from V and 5 bases from J, the gap between germline ends came to 13 bases. CDR1 and CDR2 (germline): MNHEY, SVGAGI. The CDR3 nucleotides read TGTGCCAGCAGTTATACGGACAGTCTGGAGACCCAGTACTTC. This sequence encodes CASSYTDSLETQYF.

This clonotype has ten or more counts. This chain connects TRBV25-1 to TRBJ2-2, with unresolved D. CDR1 and CDR2 (germline): MGHDK, SYGVNS. Trimming took off 2 bases at V and 0 bases at J, with 10 bases between the two ends. This CDR3 has 16 amino acids. CDR3 sequence (DNA): TGTGCCAGCAGTGAAATACAGTTCGCGAACACCGGGGAGCTGTTTTTT. It codes for CASSEIQFANTGELFF.

This chain connects TRBV7-2 to TRBJ2-2, with 8 bases aligning to TRBD1. The CDR3 is made up of 14 amino acids. The V segment lost 9 bases and the J segment 4 bases; nucleotides outside the gene matches: 7. Looked up from germline, CDR1 is SGHTA and CDR2 is FQGNSA. CDR3 in DNA: TGTGCCAGTAGCCGACAGGGGCGCACCGGGGAGCTGTTTTTT. This translates into CASSRQGRTGELFF. The whole variable domain, remainder taken from reference TRBV7-2 and TRBJ2-2, is GAGVSQSPSNKVTEKGKDVELRCDPISGHTALYWYRQSLGQGLEFLIYFQGNSAPDKSGLPSDRFSAERTGGSVSTLTIQRTQQEDSAVYLCASSRQGRTGELFFGEGSRLTVL.

J is TRBJ2-5 and V is TRBV6-5, with D maybe TRBD1 (5 bases). Germline loops: CDR1 MNHEY, CDR2 SVGAGI. This CDR3 region has 12 residues. V gave up 7 bases and J gave up 5 bases, with 11 bases separating them. The CDR3 bases are TGTGCCAGCATTTCAGGGTTGGAGACCCAGTACTTC. It is translated as CASISGLETQYF.

This clonotype came up a few times. The chain links TRBV4-1 to TRBJ2-5; 10 bases line up with TRBD1. The CDR3 covers 15 residues. V trimming: 4 bases; J trimming: 7 bases; junction bases outside the gene matches: 9. The germline V gene encodes CDR1 MGHRA and CDR2 YSYEKL. CDR3 sequence: CASSPTGGTHGTQYF. CDR3 sequence (DNA): TGCGCCAGCAGCCCGACAGGGGGCACCCACGGGACCCAGTACTTC.

The J gene is TRBJ2-5, the V gene TRBV7-2, with no clear D. The V gene lost 2 bases and the J gene lost 5 bases, with 15 bases spanning the gap. Germline V gives CDR1 SGHTA, CDR2 FQGNSA. The length of the CDR3 is 15 residues. CDR3 sequence: CASSLIPGEEETQYF. The CDR3, as DNA: TGTGCCAGCAGCTTAATACCGGGTGAGGAGGAGACCCAGTACTTC.

This clonotype has ten or more counts. The chain couples TRBV7-9 to TRBJ2-7; D is uncertain. The CDR3 loop spans 15 amino acids. Looked up from germline, CDR1 is SEHNR and CDR2 is FQNEAQ (reference sequence). Deletions cut 0 bases from V and 3 bases from J, with 12 bases between. The CDR3 sequence: CASSLARTLDYEQYF. The CDR3 nucleotides read TGTGCCAGCAGCTTAGCGCGGACGCTCGACTACGAGCAGTACTTC.

This clonotype came up many times. The V gene is TRBV7-2, the J gene TRBJ2-7; maybe TRBD1 (6 bases). V was clipped by 6 bases and J by 4 bases, with 16 bases between them. Germline V CDR1 and CDR2: SGHTA, FQGNSA. The CDR3 covers 14 residues. The CDR3 is CASSSPGGKYEQYF. In DNA form, the CDR3 reads TGTGCCAGCAGTTCCCCTGGGGGCAAGTACGAGCAGTACTTC.

At least ten counts were recorded for this clonotype. V is TRBV2 and J is TRBJ2-2; the D gene is possibly TRBD1 (7 bases). The length of the CDR3 is 15 residues. V was cut by 2 bases and J by 4 bases, with 11 bases left in between. Germline values: CDR1 SNHLY, CDR2 FYNNEI. CDR3 DNA sequence: TGTGCCAGCAGTGAACAGGGGGAGGCCACCGGGGAGCTGTTTTTT. This translates into CASSEQGEATGELFF.

This clonotype appeared once. A much more abundant neighbour one base away suggests this may be a read error. The chain employs TRBV25-1 and TRBJ1-6; no clear D gene. Germline V gene sequence: CDR1 MGHDK, CDR2 SYGVNS. The CDR3 has 14 amino acids. For the CDR3, the DNA is TGTGCCAGGAGTGAAGGGTTTCAAGATTCACCCCTCCACTTT. It codes for CARSEGFQDSPLHF.

This clonotype has more than one count but fewer than ten. The V and J genes are TRBV7-2 and TRBJ2-2; perhaps TRBD2 as D (6 bases). Germline values: CDR1 SGHTA, CDR2 FQGNSA. The CDR3 loop spans 17 amino acids. Trimming pared 7 bases from V and 1 base from J, leaving 19 bases between. DNA of the CDR3: TGTGCCAGCACCGAAGGACTCGGACTACGGAACACCGGGGAGCTGTTTTTT. Translated, it gives CASTEGLGLRNTGELFF.